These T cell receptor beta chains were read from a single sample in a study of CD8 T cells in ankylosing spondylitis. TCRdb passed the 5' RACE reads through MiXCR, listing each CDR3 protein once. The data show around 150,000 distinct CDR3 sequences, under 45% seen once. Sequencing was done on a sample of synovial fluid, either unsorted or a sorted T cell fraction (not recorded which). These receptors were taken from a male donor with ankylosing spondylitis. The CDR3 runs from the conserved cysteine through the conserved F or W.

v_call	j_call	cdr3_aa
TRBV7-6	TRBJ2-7	CASSPQDHTSFSYEQYF
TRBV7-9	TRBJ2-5	CASSLALAGETQYF
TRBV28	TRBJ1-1	CASSLFRYRTEAFF
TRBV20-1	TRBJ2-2	CSARGQQTGELFF
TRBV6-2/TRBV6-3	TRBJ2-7	CASRSVPNYEQYF
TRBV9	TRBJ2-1	CASSVSILAASYNEQFF
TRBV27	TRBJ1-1	CASSWGGPGTEAFF
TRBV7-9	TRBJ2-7	CASSPEETGWPYEQYF
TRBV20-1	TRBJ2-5	CSVPSGGTETQYF
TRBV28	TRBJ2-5	CASSPNPDSGRMETQYF
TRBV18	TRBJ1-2	CASSPFLYGYTF
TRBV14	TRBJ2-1	CASSQPTGAEQFF
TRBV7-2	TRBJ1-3	CASSLFRKGVNTIYF
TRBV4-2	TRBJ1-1	CASSQGGLSEGAFF
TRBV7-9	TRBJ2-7	CASALGGFEQYF
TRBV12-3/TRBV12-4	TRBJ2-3	CASMGVSLTDTQYF
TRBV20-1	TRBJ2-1	CSARITRFDEQFF
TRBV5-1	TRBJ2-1	CASSRRLAGEYNEQFF
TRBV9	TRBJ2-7	CASSVTPAGPIYEQYF
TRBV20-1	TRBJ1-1	CSARVPQGRAFF
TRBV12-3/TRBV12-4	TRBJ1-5	CASRQDGLTQHF
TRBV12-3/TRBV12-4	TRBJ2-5	CASTPRAYEETQYF
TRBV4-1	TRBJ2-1	CASSKDSEQFF
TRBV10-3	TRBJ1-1	CATQQGANTEAFF
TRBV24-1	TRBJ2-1	CATSDNLAGGTFGEQFF
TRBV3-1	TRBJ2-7	CASSPTNGRINHEQYF
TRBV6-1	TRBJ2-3	CASSEALASGGSTDTQYF
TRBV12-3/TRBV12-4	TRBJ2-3	CASSPGTSGRDTQYF
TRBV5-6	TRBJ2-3	CASSSRGAGVADTQYF
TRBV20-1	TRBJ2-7	CSARWLWAYEQYF
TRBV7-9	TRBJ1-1	CASSSPPRTMNTEAFF
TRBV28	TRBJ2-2	CASSFRTVNTGELFF
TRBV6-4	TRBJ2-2	CASSLVPSGDTGELFF
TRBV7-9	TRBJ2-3	CASSCGDRGTDTQYF
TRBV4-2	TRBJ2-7	CASSQVLAGANYEQYF
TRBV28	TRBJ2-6	CASSYWDTSSGANVLTF
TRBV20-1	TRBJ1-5	CSAREGDREAQPQHF
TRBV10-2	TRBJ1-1	CASKTEMNTEAFF
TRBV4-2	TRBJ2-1	CASSQEGGPDEQFF
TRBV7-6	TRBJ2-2	CASSLGTGGVGELFF
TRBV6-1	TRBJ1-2	CASRRDTNTF
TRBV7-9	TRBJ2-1	CASSTGGQGANEQFF
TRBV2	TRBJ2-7	CASSETTYYEQYF
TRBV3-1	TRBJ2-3	CASSLGHYAQYF
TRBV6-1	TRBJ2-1	CATGTGASNEQFF
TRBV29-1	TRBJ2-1	CSVYPWGGIVHNEQFF
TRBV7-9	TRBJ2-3	CASSLVGLPSTDTQYF